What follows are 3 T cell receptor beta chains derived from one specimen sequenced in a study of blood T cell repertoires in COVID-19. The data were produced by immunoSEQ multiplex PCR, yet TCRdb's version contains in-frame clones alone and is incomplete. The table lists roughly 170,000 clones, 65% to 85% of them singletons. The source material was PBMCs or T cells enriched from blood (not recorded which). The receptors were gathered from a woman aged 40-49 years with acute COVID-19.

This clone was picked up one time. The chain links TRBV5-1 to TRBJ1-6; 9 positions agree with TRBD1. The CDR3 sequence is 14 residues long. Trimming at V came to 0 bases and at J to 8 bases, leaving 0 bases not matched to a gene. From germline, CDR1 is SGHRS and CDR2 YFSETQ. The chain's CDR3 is CASSLGTGDSPLHF. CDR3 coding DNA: TGCGCCAGCAGCTTGGGGACAGGGGATTCACCCCTCCACTTT.

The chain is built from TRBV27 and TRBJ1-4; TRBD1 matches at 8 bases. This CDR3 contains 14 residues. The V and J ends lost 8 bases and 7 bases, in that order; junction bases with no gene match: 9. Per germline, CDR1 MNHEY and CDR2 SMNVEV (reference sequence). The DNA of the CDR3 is TGTGCCAGCCGAGACAGGGGAGGATTTGAAAAACTGTTTTTT. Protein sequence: CASRDRGGFEKLFF.

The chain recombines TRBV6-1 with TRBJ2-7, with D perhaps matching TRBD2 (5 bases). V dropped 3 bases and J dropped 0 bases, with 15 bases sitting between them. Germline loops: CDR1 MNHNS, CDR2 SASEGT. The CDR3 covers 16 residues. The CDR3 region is CASSEDEGGGSYEQYV. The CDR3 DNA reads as TGTGCCAGCAGTGAGGACGAGGGTGGAGGCTCCTACGAGCAGTACGTC.